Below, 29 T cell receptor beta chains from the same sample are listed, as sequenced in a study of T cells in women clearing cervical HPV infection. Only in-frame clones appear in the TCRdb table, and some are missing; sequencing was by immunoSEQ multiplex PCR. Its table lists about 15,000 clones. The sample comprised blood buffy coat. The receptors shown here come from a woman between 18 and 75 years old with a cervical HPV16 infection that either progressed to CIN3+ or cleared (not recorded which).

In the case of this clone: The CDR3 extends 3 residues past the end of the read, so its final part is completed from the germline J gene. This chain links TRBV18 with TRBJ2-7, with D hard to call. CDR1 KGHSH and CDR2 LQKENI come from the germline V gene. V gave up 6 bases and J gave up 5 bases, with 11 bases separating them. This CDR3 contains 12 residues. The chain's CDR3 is CASSVLAHEQYF. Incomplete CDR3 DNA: TGTGCCAGCTCCGTATTAGCCCACGAG.

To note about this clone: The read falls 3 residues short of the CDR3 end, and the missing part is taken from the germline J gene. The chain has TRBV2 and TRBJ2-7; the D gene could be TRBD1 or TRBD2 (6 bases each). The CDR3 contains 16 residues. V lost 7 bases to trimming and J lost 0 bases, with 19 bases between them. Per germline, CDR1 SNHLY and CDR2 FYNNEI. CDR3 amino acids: CASKNREASSSYEQYF. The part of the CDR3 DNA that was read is TGTGCCAGCAAAAACAGGGAGGCTTCGAGCTCCTACGAG.

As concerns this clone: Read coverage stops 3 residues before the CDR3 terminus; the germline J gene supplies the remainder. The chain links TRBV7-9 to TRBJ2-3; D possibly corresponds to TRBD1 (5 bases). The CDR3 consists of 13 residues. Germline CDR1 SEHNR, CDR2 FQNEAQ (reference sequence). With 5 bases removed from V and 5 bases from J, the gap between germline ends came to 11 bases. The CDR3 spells CASSQTELDTQYF. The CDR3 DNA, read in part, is TGTGCCAGCAGCCAGACAGAGTTAGATACG.

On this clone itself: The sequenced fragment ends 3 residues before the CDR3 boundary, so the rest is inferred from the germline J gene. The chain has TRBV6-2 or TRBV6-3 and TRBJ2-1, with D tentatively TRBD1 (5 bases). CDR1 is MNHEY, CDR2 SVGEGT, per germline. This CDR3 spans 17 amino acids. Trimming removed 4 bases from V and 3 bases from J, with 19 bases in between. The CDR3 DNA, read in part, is TGTGCCAGCAGTTCCAGCTACCCGACAGACTTCTACAATGAG. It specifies CASSSSYPTDFYNE. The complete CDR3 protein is CASSSSYPTDFYNEQFF.

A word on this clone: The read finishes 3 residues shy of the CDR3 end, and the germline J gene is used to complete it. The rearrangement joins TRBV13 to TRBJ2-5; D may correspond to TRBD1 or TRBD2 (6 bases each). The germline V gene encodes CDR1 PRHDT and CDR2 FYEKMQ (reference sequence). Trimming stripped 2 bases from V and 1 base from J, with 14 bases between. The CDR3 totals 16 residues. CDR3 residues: CASSLRLGGGQETQYF. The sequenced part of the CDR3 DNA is TGTGCCAGCAGCTTACGGCTAGGAGGGGGCCAAGAGACC.

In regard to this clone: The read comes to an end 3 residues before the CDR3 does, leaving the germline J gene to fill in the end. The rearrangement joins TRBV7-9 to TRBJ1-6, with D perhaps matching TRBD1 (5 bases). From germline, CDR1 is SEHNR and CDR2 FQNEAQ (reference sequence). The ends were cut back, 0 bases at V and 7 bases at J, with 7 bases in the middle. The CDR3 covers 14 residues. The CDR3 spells CASSLAGANSPLHF. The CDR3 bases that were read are TGTGCCAGCAGCTTAGCTGGGGCGAATTCACCC.

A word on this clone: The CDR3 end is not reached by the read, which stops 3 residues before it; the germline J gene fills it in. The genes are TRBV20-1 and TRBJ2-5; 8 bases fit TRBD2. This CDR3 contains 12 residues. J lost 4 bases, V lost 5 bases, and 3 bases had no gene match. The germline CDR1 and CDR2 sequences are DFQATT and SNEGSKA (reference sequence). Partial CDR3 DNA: TGCAGTGCTGATACTAGCGGAGAGACC. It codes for CSADTSGET. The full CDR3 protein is CSADTSGETQYF.

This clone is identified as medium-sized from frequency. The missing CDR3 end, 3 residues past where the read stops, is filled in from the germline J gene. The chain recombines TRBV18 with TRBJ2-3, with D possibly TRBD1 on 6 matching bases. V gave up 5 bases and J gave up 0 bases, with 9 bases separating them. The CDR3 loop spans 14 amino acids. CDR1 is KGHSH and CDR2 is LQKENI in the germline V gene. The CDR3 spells CASSEDRSTDTQYF. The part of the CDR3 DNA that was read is TGTGCCAGCTCAGAGGACAGAAGCACAGATACG.

CDR3 DNA (partial): TGTGCCAGCAGCATGAGGTTGGGGGCGAGGGCTAATGAG. It encodes CASSMRLGARANE. The full CDR3 protein is CASSMRLGARANEQFF. The V call is TRBV7-8, the J call TRBJ2-1; perhaps TRBD1 as D (6 bases). The DNA ends 3 residues before the CDR3 does, and the rest of the CDR3 is filled in from the germline J gene. CDR1 is SGHVS, CDR2 FQNEAQ, per germline. CDR3 length: 16 amino acids. V lost 5 bases and J lost 7, with 21 bases in between.

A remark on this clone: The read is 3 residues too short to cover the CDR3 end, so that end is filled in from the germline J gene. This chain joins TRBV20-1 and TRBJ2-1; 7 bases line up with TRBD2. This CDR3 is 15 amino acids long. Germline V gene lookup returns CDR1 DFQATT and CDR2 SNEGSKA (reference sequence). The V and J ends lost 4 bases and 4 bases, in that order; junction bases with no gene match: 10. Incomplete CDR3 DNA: TGCAGTGCTAAACAACCGGGACTACGGTACAATGAG. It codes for CSAKQPGLRYNE. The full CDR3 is CSAKQPGLRYNEQFF.

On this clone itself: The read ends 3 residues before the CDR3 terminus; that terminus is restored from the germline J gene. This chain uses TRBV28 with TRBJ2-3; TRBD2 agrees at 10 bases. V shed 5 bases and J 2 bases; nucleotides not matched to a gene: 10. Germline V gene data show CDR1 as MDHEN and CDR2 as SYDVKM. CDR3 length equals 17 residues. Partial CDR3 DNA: TGTGCCAGCAGTCCCTCCTCTCTAGCGGGAGACACAGATACG. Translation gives CASSPSSLAGDTDT. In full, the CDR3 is CASSPSSLAGDTDTQYF.

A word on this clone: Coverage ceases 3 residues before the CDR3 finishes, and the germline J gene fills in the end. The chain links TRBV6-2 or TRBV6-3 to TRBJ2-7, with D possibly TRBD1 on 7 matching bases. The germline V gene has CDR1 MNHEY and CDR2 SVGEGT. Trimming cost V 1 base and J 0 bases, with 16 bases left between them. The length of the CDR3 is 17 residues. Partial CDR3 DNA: TGTGCCAGCAGTTACTACCTCGGAGGGGGCTTCTCCTACGAG. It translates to CASSYYLGGGFSYE. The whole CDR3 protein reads CASSYYLGGGFSYEQYF.

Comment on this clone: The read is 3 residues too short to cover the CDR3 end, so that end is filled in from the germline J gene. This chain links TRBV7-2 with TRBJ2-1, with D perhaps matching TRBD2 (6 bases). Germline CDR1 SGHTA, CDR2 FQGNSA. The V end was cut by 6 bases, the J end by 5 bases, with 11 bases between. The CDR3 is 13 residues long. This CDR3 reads CASRRLVDNEQFF. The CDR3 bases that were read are TGTGCCAGCAGGCGACTAGTCGACAATGAG.

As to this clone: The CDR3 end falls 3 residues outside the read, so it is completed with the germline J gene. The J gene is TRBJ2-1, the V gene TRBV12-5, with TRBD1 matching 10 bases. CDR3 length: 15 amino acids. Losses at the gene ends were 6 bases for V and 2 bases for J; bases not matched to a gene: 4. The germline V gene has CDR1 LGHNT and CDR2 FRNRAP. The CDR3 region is CASGSGTGAYNEQFF. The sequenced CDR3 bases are TGTGCTAGTGGATCCGGGACAGGGGCCTACAATGAG.

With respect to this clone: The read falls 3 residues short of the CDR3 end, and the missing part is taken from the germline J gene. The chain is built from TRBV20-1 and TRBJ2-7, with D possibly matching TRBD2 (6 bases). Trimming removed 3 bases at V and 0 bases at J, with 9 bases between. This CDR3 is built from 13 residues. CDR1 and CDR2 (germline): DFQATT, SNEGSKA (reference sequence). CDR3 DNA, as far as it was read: TGCAGTGCTAGGGACTACAGCTCCTACGAG. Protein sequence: CSARDYSSYE. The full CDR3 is CSARDYSSYEQYF.

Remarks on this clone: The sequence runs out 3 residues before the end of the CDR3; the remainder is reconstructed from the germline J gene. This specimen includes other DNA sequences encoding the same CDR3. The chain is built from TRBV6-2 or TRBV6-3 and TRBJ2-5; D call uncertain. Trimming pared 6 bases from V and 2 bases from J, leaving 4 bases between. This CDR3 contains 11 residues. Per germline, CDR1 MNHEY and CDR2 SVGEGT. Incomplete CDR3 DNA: TGTGCCAGCAGCCCACAAGAGACC. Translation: CASSPQET. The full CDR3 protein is CASSPQETQYF.

CDR3 in amino acids: CSAPLKTSVHNEQFF. The CDR3 DNA, read in part, is TGCAGTGCTCCTCTGAAGACTAGCGTCCACAATGAG. The rearrangement joins TRBV20-1 to TRBJ2-1; 8 bases fit TRBD2. The read terminates 3 residues before the CDR3 end, so the remaining end is supplied by the germline J gene. The CDR3 has 15 residues. Germline CDR1 is DFQATT and CDR2 is SNEGSKA (reference sequence). V shed 5 bases and J 5 bases; nucleotides not matched to a gene: 11.

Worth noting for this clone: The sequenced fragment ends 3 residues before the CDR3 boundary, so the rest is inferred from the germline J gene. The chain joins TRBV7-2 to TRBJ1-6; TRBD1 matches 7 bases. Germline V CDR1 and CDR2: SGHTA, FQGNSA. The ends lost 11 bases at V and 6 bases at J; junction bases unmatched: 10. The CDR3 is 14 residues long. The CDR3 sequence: CAVRDSASNSPLHF. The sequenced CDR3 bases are TGTGCCGTACGGGACAGCGCGTCTAATTCACCC.

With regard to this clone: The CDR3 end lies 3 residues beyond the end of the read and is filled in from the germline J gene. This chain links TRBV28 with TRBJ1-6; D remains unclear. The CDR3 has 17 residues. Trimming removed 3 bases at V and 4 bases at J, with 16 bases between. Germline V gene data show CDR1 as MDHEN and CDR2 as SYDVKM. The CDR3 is CASSFNPSSKYNSPLHF. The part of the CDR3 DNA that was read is TGTGCCAGCAGTTTTAATCCCTCAAGCAAGTATAATTCACCC. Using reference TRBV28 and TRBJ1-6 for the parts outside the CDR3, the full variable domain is DVKVTQSSRYLVKRTGEKVFLECVQDMDHENMFWYRQDPGLGLRLIYFSYDVKMKEKGDIPEGYSVSREKKERFSLILESASTNQTSMYLCASSFNPSSKYNSPLHFGNGTRLTVT.

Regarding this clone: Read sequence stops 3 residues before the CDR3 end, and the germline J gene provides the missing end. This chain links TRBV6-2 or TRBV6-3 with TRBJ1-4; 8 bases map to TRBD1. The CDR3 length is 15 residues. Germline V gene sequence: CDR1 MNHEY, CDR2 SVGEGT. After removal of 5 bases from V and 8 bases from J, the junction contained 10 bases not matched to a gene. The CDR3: CASSPAGGLKEKLFF. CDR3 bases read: TGTGCCAGCAGTCCCGCAGGGGGCCTAAAGGAAAAA.

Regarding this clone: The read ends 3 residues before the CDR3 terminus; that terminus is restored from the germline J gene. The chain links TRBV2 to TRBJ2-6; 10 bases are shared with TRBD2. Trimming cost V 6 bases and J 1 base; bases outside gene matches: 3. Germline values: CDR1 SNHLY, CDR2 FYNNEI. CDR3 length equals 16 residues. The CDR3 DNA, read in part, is TGTGCCAGCAGGCTAGCGGGAGTGTCTGGGGCCAACGTC. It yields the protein CASRLAGVSGANV. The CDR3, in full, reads CASRLAGVSGANVLTF.

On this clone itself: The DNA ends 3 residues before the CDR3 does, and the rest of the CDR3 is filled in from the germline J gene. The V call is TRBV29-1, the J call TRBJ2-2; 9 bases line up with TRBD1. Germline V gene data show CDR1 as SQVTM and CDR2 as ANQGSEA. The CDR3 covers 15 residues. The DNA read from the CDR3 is TGCAGCGTTGCCGGGACAGGGTCTGGGGCCAACGTG. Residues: CSVAGTGSGANV. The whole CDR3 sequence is CSVAGTGSGANVLFF.

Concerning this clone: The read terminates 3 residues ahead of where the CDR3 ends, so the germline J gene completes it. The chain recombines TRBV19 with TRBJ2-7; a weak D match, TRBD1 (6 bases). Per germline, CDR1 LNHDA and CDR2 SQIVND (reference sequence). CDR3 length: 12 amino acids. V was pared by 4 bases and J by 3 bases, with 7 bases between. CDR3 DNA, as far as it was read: TGTGCCAGTAGTAGGGACAACTACGAG. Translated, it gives CASSRDNYE. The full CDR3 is CASSRDNYEQYF.

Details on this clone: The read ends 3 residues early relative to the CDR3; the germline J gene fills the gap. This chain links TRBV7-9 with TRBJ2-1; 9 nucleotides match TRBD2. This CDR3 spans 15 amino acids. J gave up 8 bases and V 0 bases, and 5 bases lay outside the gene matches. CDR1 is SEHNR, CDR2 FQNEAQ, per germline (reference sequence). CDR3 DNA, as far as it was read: TGTGCCAGCAGCTTAGCTCTAGCGGGGACTCATGAG. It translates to CASSLALAGTHE. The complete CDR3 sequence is CASSLALAGTHEQFF.

The chain's CDR3 is CASSALGVVSSTDTQYF. The sequenced part of the CDR3 DNA is TGTGCCAGCAGCGCCCTCGGGGTGGTATCAAGCACAGATACG. The chain joins TRBV9 to TRBJ2-3; perhaps TRBD2 as D (5 bases). The observed sequence ends 3 residues before the CDR3 terminus, with the missing tail filled in from the germline J gene. Germline lookup yields CDR1 SGDLS and CDR2 YYNGEE. V lost 3 bases, J lost 0 bases, and 17 bases lay in between. This CDR3 comprises 17 residues.

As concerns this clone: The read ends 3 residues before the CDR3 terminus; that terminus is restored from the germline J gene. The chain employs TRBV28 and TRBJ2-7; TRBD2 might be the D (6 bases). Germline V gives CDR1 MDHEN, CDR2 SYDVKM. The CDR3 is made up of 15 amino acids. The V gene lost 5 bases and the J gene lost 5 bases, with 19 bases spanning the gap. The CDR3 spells CASSPHWGTGDEQYF. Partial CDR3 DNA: TGTGCCAGCAGTCCCCATTGGGGGACGGGGGACGAG.

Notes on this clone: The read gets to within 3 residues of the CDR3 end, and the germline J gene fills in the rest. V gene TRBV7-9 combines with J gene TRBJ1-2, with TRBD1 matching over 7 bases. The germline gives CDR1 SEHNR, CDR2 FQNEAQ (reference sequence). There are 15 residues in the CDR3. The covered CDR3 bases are TGTGCCAGCAGCTTAGGGCAGGGGGGATCCTACGAC. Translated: CASSLGQGGSYD. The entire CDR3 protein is CASSLGQGGSYDYTF.

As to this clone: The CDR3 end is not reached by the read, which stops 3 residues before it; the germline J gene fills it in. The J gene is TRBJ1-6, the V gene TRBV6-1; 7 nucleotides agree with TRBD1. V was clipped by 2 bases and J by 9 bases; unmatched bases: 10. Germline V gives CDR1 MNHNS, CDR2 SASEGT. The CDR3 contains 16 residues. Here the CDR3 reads CASSEWGQRFSSPLHF. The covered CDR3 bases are TGTGCCAGCAGTGAATGGGGACAGAGATTCAGTTCACCC.

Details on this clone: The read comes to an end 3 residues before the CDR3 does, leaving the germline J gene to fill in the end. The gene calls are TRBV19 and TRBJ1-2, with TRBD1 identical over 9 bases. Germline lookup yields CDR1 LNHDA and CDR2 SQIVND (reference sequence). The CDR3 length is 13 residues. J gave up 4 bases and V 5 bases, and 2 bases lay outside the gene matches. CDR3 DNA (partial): TGTGCCAGTAGTTCACAGGGGGCCTATGGC. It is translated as CASSSQGAYG. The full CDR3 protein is CASSSQGAYGYTF. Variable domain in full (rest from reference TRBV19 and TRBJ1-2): DGGITQSPKYLFRKEGQNVTLSCEQNLNHDAMYWYRQDPGQGLRLIYYSQIVNDFQKGDIAEGYSVSREKKESFPLTVTSAQKNPTAFYLCASSSQGAYGYTFGSGTRLTVV.